This entry features one T cell receptor beta chain sequence. What it binds is not known. The data originate from a study of a mutant IDH1 vaccine in newly diagnosed glioma. Study context: Prior therapy was radiotherapy, temozolomide, or both; most received both.

This CDR3 has 15 amino acids. In germline, CDR1 is SEHNR, CDR2 FQNEAQ (reference sequence). Germline trimming cut 5 bases from V and 8 bases from J; bases unmatched to any gene: 12. Time point reported: week 23, last vaccination. It was 300 ug of mutant IDH1 20-mer peptide that made up each vaccine dose, given with topical imiquimod. Assay used: immunoSEQ multiplex PCR; TCRdb lists only in-frame clones, some missing. The table includes over 50,000 clones, nearly 85% detected once. Here the sequenced sample was PBMCs, taken from a glioma patient whose treatment included an IDH1 peptide vaccine. The rearrangement uses TRBV7-9 and TRBJ1-2; 9 nucleotides align to TRBD1. The TCR was taken from a young man with glioma. CDR3 coding DNA: TGTGCCAGCAGCCCTATTAGGACAGGGGATCGGGGCTACACCTTC. This gives the protein CASSPIRTGDRGYTF. Variable domain in full (rest from reference TRBV7-9 and TRBJ1-2): DTGVSQNPRHKITKRGQNVTFRCDPISEHNRLYWYRQTLGQGPEFLTYFQNEAQLEKSRLLSDRFSAERPKGSFSTLEIQRTEQGDSAMYLCASSPIRTGDRGYTFGSGTRLTVV.